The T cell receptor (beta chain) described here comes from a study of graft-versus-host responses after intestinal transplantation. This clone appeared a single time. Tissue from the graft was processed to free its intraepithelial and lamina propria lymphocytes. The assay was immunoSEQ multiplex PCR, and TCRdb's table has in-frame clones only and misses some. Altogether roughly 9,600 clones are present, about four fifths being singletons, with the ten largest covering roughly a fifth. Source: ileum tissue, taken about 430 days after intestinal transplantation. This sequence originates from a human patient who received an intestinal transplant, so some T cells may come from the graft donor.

The CDR3, as DNA: TGTGCCAGCTCACCGGGATATGTAGGGCAAGGCTACACCTTC. Encoded protein: CASSPGYVGQGYTF. V and J are TRBV18 and TRBJ1-2; D remains ambiguous. Germline V gene data show CDR1 as KGHSH and CDR2 as LQKENI. Deletions cut 3 bases from V and 8 bases from J, with 16 bases between. CDR3 size: 14 residues.